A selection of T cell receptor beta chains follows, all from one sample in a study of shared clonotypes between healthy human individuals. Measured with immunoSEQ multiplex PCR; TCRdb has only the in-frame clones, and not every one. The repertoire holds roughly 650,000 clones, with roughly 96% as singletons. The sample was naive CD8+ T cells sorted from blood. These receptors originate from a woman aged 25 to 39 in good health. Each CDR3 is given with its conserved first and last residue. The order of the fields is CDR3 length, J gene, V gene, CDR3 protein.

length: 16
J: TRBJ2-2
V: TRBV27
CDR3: CASSEGVGEFTGELFF

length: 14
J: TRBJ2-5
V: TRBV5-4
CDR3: CASSLDWGSETQYF

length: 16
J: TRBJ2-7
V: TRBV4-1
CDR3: CASSQGMGREPYEQYF

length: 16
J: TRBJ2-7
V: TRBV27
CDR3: CASSPWVLAGAGEQYF

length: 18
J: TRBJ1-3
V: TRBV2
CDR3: CASSEARPPGLWGNTIYF

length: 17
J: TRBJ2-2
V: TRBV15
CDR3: CATSRDSAGVGTGELFF

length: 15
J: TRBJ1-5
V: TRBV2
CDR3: CASSDFEGSNQPQHF

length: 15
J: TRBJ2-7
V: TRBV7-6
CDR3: CASSAVREAYYEQYF

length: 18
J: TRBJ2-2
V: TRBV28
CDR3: CASSLGRGPSGSGGELFF

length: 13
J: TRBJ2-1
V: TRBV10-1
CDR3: CASSGRRDHEQFF

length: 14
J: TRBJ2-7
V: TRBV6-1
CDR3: CASSARGSSYEQYF

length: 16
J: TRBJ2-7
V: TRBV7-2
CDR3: CASSLLVGGRGYEQYF